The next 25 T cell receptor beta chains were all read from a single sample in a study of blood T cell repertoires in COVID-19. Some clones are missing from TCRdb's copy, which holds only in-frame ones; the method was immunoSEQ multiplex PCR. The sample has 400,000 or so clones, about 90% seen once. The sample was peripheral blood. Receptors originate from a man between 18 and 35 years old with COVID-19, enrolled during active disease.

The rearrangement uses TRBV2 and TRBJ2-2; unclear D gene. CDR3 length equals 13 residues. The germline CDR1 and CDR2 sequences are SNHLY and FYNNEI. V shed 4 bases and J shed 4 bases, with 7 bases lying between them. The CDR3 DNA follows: TGTGCCAGCAGTGCAGACTCCACCGGGGAGCTGTTTTTT. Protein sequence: CASSADSTGELFF. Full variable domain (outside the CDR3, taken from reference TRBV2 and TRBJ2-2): EPEVTQTPSHQVTQMGQEVILRCVPISNHLYFYWYRQILGQKVEFLVSFYNNEISEKSEIFDDQFSVERPDGSNFTLKIRSTKLEDSAMYFCASSADSTGELFFGEGSRLTVL.

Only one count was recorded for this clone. The DNA of the CDR3 is TGTGCCAGCAGCCCCCGAAGAGGGTCCCTCGAAGCTTTCTTT. It yields the protein CASSPRRGSLEAFF. The chain carries TRBV6-5 and TRBJ1-1; D remains ambiguous. Trimming shortened V by 6 bases and J by 8 bases, and 19 bases separated the two germline ends. The germline V gene has CDR1 MNHEY and CDR2 SVGAGI. This CDR3 contains 14 residues.

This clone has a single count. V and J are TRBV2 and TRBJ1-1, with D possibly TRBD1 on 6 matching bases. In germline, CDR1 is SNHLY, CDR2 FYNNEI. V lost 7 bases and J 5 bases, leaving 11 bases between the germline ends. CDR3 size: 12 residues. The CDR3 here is CASIRTGTEAFF. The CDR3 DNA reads TGTGCCAGCATCCGAACAGGGACTGAAGCTTTCTTT.

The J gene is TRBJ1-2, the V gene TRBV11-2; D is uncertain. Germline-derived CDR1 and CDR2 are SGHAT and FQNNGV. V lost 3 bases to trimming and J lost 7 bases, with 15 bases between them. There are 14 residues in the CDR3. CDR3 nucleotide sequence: TGTGCCAGCAGCTTCCGTCTCCCTTCGGGTGGCTACACCTTC. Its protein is CASSFRLPSGGYTF.

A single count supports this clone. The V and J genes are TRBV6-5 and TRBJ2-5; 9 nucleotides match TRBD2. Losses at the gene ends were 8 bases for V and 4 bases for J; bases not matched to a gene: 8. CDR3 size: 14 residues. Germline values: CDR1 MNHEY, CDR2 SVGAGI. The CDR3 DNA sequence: TGTGCCAGCGGGGGACTAGCACTTACAGAGACCCAGTACTTC. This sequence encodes CASGGLALTETQYF.

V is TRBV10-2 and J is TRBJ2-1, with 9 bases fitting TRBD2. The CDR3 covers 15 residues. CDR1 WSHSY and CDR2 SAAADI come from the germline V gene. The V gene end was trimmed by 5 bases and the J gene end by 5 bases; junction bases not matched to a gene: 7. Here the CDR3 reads CASSRSGGPNNEQFF. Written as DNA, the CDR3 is TGCGCCAGCAGTCGCAGCGGGGGGCCTAACAATGAGCAGTTCTTC.

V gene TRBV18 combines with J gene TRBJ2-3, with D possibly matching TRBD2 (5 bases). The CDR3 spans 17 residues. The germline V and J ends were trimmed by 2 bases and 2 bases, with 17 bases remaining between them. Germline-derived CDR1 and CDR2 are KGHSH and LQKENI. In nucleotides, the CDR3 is TGTGCCAGCTCACCAAGAATAGTAGCGCCCATCACAGATACGCAGTATTTT. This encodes CASSPRIVAPITDTQYF.

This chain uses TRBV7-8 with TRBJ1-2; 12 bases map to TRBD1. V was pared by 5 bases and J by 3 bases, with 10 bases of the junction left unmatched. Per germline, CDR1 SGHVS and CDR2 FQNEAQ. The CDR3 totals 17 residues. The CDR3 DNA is TGTGCCAGCAGCCTTAGACGGGACAGGGGGCGGTACTATGGCTACACCTTC. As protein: CASSLRRDRGRYYGYTF.

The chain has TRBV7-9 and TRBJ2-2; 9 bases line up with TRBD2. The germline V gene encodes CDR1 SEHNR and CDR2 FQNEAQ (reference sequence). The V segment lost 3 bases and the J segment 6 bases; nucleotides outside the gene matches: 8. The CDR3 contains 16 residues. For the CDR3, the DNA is TGTGCCAGCAGCTTTAACGGCGGGGGGGCCGCCGGGGAGCTGTTTTTT. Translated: CASSFNGGGAAGELFF.

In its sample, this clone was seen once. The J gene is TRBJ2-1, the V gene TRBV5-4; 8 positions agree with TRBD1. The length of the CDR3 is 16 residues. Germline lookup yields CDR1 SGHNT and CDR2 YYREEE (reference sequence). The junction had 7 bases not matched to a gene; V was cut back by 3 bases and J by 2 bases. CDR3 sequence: CASSSGQGRTYNEQFF. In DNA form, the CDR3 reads TGTGCCAGCAGCTCTGGACAGGGCCGTACCTACAATGAGCAGTTCTTC.

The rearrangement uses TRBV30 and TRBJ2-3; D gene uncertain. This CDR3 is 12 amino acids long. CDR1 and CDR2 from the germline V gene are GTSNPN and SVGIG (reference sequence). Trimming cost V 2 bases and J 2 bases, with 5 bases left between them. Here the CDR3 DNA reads TGTGCCTGGAGTCCCTACACAGATACGCAGTATTTT. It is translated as CAWSPYTDTQYF.

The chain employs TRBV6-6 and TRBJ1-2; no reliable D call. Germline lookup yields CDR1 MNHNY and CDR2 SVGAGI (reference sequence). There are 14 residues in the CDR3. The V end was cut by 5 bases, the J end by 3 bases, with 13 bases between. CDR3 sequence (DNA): TGTGCCAGCAGTGCGACTAGGGAGGACTATGGCTACACCTTC. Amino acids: CASSATREDYGYTF.

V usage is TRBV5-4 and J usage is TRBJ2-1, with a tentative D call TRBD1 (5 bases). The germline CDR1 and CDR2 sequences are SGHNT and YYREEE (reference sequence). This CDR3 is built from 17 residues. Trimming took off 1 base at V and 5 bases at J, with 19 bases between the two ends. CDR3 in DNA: TGTGCCAGCAGCTTGTATGGTGGCGGCAGGGCAAACAATGAGCAGTTCTTC. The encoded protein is CASSLYGGGRANNEQFF.

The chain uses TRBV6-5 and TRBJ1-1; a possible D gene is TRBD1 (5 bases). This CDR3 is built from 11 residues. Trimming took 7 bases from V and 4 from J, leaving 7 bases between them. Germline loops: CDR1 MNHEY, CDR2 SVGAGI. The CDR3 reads CASTGGTEAFF. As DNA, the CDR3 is TGTGCCAGCACCGGGGGCACTGAAGCTTTCTTT.

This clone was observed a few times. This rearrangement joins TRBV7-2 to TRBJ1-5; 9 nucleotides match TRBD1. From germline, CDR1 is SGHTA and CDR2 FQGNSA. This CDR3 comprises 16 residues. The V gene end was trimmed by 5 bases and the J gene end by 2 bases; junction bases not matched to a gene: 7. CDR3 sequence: CASSMGTGSGNQPQHF. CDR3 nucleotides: TGTGCCAGCAGCATGGGGACAGGGAGTGGCAATCAGCCCCAGCATTTT.

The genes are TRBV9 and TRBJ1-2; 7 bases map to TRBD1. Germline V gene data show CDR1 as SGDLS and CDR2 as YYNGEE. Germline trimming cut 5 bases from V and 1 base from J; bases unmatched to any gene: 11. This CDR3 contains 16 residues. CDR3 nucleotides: TGTGCCAGCAGAGACCTATGGGACAGTGATAACTATGGCTACACCTTC. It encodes CASRDLWDSDNYGYTF.

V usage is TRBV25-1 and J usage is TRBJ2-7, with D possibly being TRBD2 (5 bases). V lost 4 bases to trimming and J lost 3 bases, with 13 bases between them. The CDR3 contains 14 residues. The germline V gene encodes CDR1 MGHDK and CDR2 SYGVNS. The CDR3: CASSVSGVGYEQYF. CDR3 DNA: TGTGCCAGCAGTGTCTCCGGGGTTGGCTACGAGCAGTACTTC.

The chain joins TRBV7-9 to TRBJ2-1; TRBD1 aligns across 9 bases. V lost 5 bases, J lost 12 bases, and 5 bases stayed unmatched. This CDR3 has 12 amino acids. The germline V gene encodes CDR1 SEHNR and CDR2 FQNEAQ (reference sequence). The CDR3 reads CASSTGQGPQFF. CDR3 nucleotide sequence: TGTGCCAGCAGCACGGGACAGGGCCCGCAGTTCTTC.

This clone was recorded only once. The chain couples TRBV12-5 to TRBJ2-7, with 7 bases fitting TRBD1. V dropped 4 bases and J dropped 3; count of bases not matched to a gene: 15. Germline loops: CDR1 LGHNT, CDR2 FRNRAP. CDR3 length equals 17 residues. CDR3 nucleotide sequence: TGTGCTAGTGGTTCCCACACCGAATCGCCAGGGGGCTACGAGCAGTACTTC. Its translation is CASGSHTESPGGYEQYF. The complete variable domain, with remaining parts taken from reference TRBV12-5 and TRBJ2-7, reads DARVTQTPRHKVTEMGQEVTMRCQPILGHNTVFWYRQTMMQGLELLAYFRNRAPLDDSGMPKDRFSAEMPDATLATLKIQPSEPRDSAVYFCASGSHTESPGGYEQYFGPGTRLTVT.

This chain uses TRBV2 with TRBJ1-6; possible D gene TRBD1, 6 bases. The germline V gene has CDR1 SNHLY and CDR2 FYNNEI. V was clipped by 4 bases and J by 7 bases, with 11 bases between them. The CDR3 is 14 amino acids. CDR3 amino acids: CASSVRTENSPLHF. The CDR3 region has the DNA TGTGCCAGCAGTGTTCGGACAGAAAATTCACCCCTCCACTTT. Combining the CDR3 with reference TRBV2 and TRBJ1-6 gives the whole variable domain EPEVTQTPSHQVTQMGQEVILRCVPISNHLYFYWYRQILGQKVEFLVSFYNNEISEKSEIFDDQFSVERPDGSNFTLKIRSTKLEDSAMYFCASSVRTENSPLHFGNGTRLTVT.

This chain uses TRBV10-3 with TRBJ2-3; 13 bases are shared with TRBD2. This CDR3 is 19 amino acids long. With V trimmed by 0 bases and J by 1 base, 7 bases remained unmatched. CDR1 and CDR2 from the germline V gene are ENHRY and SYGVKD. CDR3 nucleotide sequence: TGTGCCATCAGTGAGTCCCCCGCGACTAGCGGGGGGCGCACAGATACGCAGTATTTT. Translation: CAISESPATSGGRTDTQYF.

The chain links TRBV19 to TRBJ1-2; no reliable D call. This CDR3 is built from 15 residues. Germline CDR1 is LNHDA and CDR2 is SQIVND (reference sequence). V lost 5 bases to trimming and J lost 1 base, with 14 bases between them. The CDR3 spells CASSPSRGNNYGYTF. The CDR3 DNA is TGTGCCAGTAGTCCGTCCAGAGGGAATAACTATGGCTACACCTTC. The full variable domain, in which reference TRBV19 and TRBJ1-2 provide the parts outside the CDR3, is DGGITQSPKYLFRKEGQNVTLSCEQNLNHDAMYWYRQDPGQGLRLIYYSQIVNDFQKGDIAEGYSVSREKKESFPLTVTSAQKNPTAFYLCASSPSRGNNYGYTFGSGTRLTVV.

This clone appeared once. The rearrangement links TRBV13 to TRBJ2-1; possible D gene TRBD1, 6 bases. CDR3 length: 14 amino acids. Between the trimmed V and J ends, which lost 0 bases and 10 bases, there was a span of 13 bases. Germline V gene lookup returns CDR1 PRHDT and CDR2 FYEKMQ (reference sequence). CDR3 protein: CASSLGLLGGEQFF. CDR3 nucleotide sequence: TGTGCCAGCAGCTTAGGCTTGCTAGGGGGAGAGCAGTTCTTC.

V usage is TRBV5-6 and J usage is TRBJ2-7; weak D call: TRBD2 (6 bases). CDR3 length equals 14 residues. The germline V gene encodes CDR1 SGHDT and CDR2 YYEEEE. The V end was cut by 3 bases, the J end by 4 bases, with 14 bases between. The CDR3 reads CASSWGGEVYEQYF. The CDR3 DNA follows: TGTGCCAGCAGCTGGGGTGGGGAGGTTTACGAGCAGTACTTC.

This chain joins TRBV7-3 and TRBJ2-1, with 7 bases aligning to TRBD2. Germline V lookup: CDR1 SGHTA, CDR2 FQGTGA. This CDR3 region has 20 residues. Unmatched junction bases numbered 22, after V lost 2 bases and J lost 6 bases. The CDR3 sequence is CASSLGSRGLPSRSGNEQFF. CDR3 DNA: TGTGCCAGCAGCTTAGGTTCGAGGGGACTACCTTCCCGAAGCGGCAATGAGCAGTTCTTC.